This T cell receptor (beta chain) is from a study of graft-versus-host responses after intestinal transplantation (dated by TCRdb to the early 2020s). Regarding the complete study: The transplants that recipients received were multivisceral, liver-intestinal, or isolated intestinal. All recipients received anti-thymocyte globulin induction followed by maintenance tacrolimus and steroids for approximately 3 years. Bulk TCR-beta CDR3 sequencing was used to track graft-versus-host and host-versus-graft alloreactive T cell clones in the graft, circulation and bone marrow after intestinal transplantation. To identify alloreactive clones, pre-transplant mixed lymphocyte reaction products were sequenced and then compared with unstimulated pre-transplant donor and recipient T cells. The cohort enrolled about two dozen intestinal transplant recipients including one retransplant, and 3 patients lacking pretransplant specimens were excluded. A peak of at least 4% donor T cells among recipient peripheral blood mononuclear cells was the definition used for donor T cell macrochimerism. Instead of going to the commercial service, samples from a few later patients were sequenced in-house on an Illumina MiSeq and processed with MiXCR. Overall study results and their limits: Early after transplant, peak levels of circulating GvH clones were found to be associated with declines in HvG clones. GvH clones turned up in recipient bone marrow, with some appearing earlier in ileal mucosa or blood, a pattern consistent with an intestinal mucosal origin. In the allografts of patients with donor T cell macrochimerism, GvH to HvG T cell clonal ratios were high. Conclusions were limited by the relatively low number and heterogeneity of intestinal transplant patients.

Library creation used the immunoSEQ multiplex PCR assay. For most patients, genomic DNA was isolated using the Qiagen DNeasy Blood and Tissue Kit and was shipped frozen to Adaptive Biotechnologies for TCR sequencing. Adaptive Biotechnologies carried out high-throughput TCR-beta CDR3 sequencing of genomic DNA for most patients. For the original study's pipeline: TCR sequencing data were retrieved from Adaptive's ImmunoSEQ software for 15 to 20 patients, whereas a few other patients were processed with MiXCR and VDJtools. To correct CD4 versus CD8 sorting errors, sequences present in both subsets at a frequency ratio below 5:1 were removed. Because the origin of CDR3 nucleotide sequences shared between donor and recipient could not be assigned, those sequences were removed. To be classed as alloreactive, a clone needed at least 2-fold expansion over unstimulated cells and a minimum CFSE-low frequency of 0.002% (template counts) or 0.001% (read counts). Mappable clones were those detected in sequenced pre-transplant spleen, lymph node, or MLR CFSE-low populations of the donor or recipient. Cumulative frequency of alloreactive clones was calculated as a percentage of all sequences weighted by copy number. What TCRdb holds here is the immuneACCESS table cut down to in-frame rearrangements. Part of the clones is not present; checked against another copy, under half of the missing clones reflect an unresolved V gene, and the others are unexplained. The V and J calls and clone size come from that table; D and trimming were worked out from the DNA. In this sample the table shows tens of thousands of clones, about nine tenths of which occur a single time. The top ten clones comprise roughly 0.3% of the sample.

The label giving this sample's time point can be read as: cells obtained before transplantation from donor or recipient. CD3+CD4+ and CD3+CD8+ populations were FACS-sorted from unstimulated pre-transplant donor and recipient cells taken from spleen or lymph nodes. Concerning this clone: Its antigen remains undetermined. The input lacks base qualities; no much larger clone sits a single base away.

From the cysteine through the phenylalanine, the CDR3 covers 17 amino acids. Kept here is only the CDR3 DNA, which spans 51 bases and is read in frame from base 1. The V end gives up 5 bases and the J end 3 bases, leaving 11 bases in the junction not matched to a gene. Via the germline V gene (reference sequence), CDR1 is MNHEY and CDR2 SMNVEV. The rearrangement joined TRBV27 to TRBJ1-5, and 9 junctional nucleotides match TRBD1. This clonotype was obtained from a human donor who received an intestinal transplant. The sequencing used unstimulated CD4+ T cells sorted from spleen or lymph node cells, collected before intestinal transplant. The DNA sequence is TGTGCCAGCAGTCCGCAGACAGGGGGGCGGAACAATCAGCCCCAGCATTTT. Its protein is CASSPQTGGRNNQPQHF.